This TCR beta chain was sequenced in a study of vaccination and CD4 T cells after COVID-19. Looking at the study overall: Participants were vaccinated with two doses, given as either BNT162b2 or mRNA-1273 vaccine. Findings and limits, study-wide: SARS-CoV-2-reactive clonotype medians increased from roughly 21 to 40, not significantly.

This clonotype was recorded only once. Its specificity is not known. This CDR3 comprises 14 residues. V gave up 2 bases and J gave up 3 bases, with 9 bases separating them. In germline, CDR1 is MDHEN, CDR2 SYDVKM. This sample's treatment: approximately 10-day PBMC culture with coronavirus spike peptide pools or control peptides (ViraFEST assay). US Alpha, Beta and Delta variants postdated the positive PCR dates, which ran from March to December 2020. Cultures of PBMCs, 1.5 million to 2 million per well, were set up with approximately 10 IU/ml IL-2 and around 9.7 ug/ml peptide pools. Cultured CD4+ T-cell DNA underwent Oncomine TCR Beta short-read sequencing. TCRdb re-derived calls from the PCR reads in MiXCR, one entry per CDR3 protein. The data show 15,000 to 20,000 distinct CDR3 sequences, 61% seen once.

The sequence derives from a human donor who had recovered from COVID-19. V usage is TRBV28 and J usage is TRBJ2-3; perhaps TRBD2 as D (5 bases). The sequencing input was CD4+ T cells from blood, cultured in vitro. The CDR3 protein is CASSLPTRTDTQYF. CDR3 in DNA: TGTGCCAGCAGTTTACCCACTAGGACAGATACGCAGTATTTT.